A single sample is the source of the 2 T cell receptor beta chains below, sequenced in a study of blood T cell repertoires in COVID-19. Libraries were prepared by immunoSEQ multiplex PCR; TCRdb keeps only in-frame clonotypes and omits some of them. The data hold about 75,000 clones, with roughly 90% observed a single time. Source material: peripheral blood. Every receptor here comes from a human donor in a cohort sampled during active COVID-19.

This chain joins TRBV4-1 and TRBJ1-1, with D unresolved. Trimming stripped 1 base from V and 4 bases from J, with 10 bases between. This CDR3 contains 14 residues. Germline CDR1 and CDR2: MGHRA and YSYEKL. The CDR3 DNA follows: TGCGCCAGCAGCCAAGCCCCCGGGATCACTGAAGCTTTCTTT. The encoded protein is CASSQAPGITEAFF.

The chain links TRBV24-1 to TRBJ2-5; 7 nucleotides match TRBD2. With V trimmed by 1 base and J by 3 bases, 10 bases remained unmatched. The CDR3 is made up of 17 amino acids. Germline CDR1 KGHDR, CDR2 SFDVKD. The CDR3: CATSDFLGGRDKETQYF. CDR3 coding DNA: TGTGCCACCAGTGATTTCCTGGGCGGGAGAGATAAAGAGACCCAGTACTTC.